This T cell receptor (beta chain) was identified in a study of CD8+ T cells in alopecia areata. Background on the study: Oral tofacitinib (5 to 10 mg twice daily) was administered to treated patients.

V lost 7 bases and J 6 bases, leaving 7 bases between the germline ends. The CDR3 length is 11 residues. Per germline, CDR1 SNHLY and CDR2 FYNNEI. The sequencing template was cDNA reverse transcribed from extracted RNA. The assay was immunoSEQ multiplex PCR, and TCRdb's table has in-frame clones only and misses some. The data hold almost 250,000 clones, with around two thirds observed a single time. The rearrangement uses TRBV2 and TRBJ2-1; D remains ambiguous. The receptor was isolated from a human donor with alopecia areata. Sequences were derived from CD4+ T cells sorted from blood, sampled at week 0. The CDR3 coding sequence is TGTGCCAGCACCTCAGGCAATGAGCAGTTCTTC. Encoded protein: CASTSGNEQFF. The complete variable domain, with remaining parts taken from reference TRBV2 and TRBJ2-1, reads EPEVTQTPSHQVTQMGQEVILRCVPISNHLYFYWYRQILGQKVEFLVSFYNNEISEKSEIFDDQFSVERPDGSNFTLKIRSTKLEDSAMYFCASTSGNEQFFGPGTRLTVL.